Sequencing of this T cell receptor (beta chain) was carried out in a study of identical twins. Study-level findings and limits: In cord blood, abundant beta clonotypes had fewer insertions; memory showed no trend.

The CDR3 runs 15 residues. With V trimmed by 8 bases and J by 6 bases, 15 bases remained unmatched. CDR1 and CDR2 (germline): SGDLS, YYNGEE. A single record per CDR3 protein comes from TCRdb applying MiXCR to the 5' RACE reads. The sample holds approximately 490,000 distinct CDR3 sequences, about 22% seen once. This clonotype was seen more than once but under ten times. Its antigen is still unknown. The same sample was also studied in work on yellow fever vaccine responses in identical twins.

The source is a woman aged 18-30 years in good health. The J gene is TRBJ2-5, the V gene TRBV9, with 8 bases matching TRBD1. The sample comprised CD4+ T cells sorted from blood. In nucleotides, the CDR3 is TGTGCCAGTAGTCCAACGACAGGGGAATTTCAGACCCAGTACTTC. Its translation is CASSPTTGEFQTQYF.